This T cell receptor (beta chain) appears in the sequencing data of a study of blood T cell repertoires in COVID-19. At the level of the study: Some COVID-19 samples were acute and others convalescent; all came from the United States, Italy and Spain. PBMCs, B-cell-depleted T cells, or T cells provided the cDNA or gDNA that made up the material.

As processed by the authors: Reference gene primer amplification yielded estimated nucleated cell counts. Produced via immunoSEQ multiplex PCR; TCRdb's table is partial and in-frame only. V and J calls and clone size are as listed in that table; D and trimming were resolved from the DNA. In the table there are a few hundred thousand clones, roughly 84% of which are singletons. V was shortened by 6 bases and J by 6 bases, with 3 bases between the two germline ends. Per germline, CDR1 SGHTA and CDR2 FQGNSA. The CDR3 runs 11 residues. The Seattle site enrolled patients during active infection and followed them longitudinally.

The rearrangement uses TRBV7-2 and TRBJ1-6, with unresolved D. This clonotype was obtained from a woman aged 80 or older with COVID-19, enrolled during active disease. Sequenced material: peripheral blood. As DNA, the CDR3 is TGTGCCAGCAGAGCTAATTCACCCCTCCACTTT. The encoded protein is CASRANSPLHF.